These T cell receptor beta chains were read from a single sample in a study of T cell responses to AZD1222 COVID-19 vaccine. TCRdb keeps only in-frame clones here, not all; method: immunoSEQ multiplex PCR. The sample lists 150,000 to 200,000 clones; around nine tenths were seen once. Source: peripheral blood, taken 28 days after the second dose of the MenACWY control vaccine. These receptor sequences come from an adult who received the MenACWY meningococcal vaccine as a control. CDR3s include the opening cysteine and the closing phenylalanine or tryptophan.

v_call: TRBV7-9
j_call: TRBJ2-3
cdr3_length: 15
cdr3_aa: CATRRGLPRQDTQYF

v_call: TRBV2
j_call: TRBJ2-7
cdr3_length: 12
cdr3_aa: CARGQGPYEQYF

v_call: TRBV7-2
j_call: TRBJ2-7
cdr3_length: 11
cdr3_aa: CASSLMYEQYF

v_call: TRBV5-1
j_call: TRBJ2-5
cdr3_length: 16
cdr3_aa: CASSPSSLGSQETQYF

v_call: TRBV30
j_call: TRBJ1-3
cdr3_length: 15
cdr3_aa: CAWRADRGSGNTIYF

v_call: TRBV4-2
j_call: TRBJ2-1
cdr3_length: 14
cdr3_aa: CASSHGQLYNEQFF

v_call: TRBV10-3
j_call: TRBJ2-5
cdr3_length: 16
cdr3_aa: CAISALAGATQETQYF

v_call: TRBV3-1/TRBV3-2
j_call: TRBJ1-3
cdr3_length: 14
cdr3_aa: CASSHKTSGNTIYF

v_call: TRBV27
j_call: TRBJ2-7
cdr3_length: 14
cdr3_aa: CASRPFLGHYEQYF

v_call: TRBV9
j_call: TRBJ2-7
cdr3_length: 15
cdr3_aa: CASSIGWGPSYEQYF

v_call: TRBV19
j_call: TRBJ2-3
cdr3_length: 11
cdr3_aa: CASSIGDTQYF

v_call: TRBV24-1
j_call: TRBJ2-3
cdr3_length: 14
cdr3_aa: CATSRAGGLDTQYF

v_call: TRBV29-1
j_call: TRBJ2-6
cdr3_length: 13
cdr3_aa: CSVEVSGANVLTF

v_call: TRBV10-3
j_call: TRBJ2-3
cdr3_length: 13
cdr3_aa: CAISENGRDTQYF

v_call: TRBV7-9
j_call: TRBJ2-5
cdr3_length: 19
cdr3_aa: CASSSPGLAGGPPGETQYF

v_call: TRBV30
j_call: TRBJ1-6
cdr3_length: 15
cdr3_aa: CAWKSMGQGNSPLHF

v_call: TRBV2
j_call: TRBJ1-5
cdr3_length: 15
cdr3_aa: CASSRQSVSNQPQHF

v_call: TRBV5-1
j_call: TRBJ1-3
cdr3_length: 14
cdr3_aa: CASSLDSSGNTIYF

v_call: TRBV9
j_call: TRBJ2-7
cdr3_length: 16
cdr3_aa: CASSPTGRPGWDEQYF

v_call: TRBV19
j_call: TRBJ2-5
cdr3_length: 14
cdr3_aa: CASSRNNRQETQYF

v_call: TRBV7-2
j_call: TRBJ1-1
cdr3_length: 13
cdr3_aa: CASSSHRGTEAFF

v_call: TRBV30
j_call: TRBJ1-5
cdr3_length: 13
cdr3_aa: CAWSGGWDQPQHF

v_call: TRBV29-1
j_call: TRBJ1-2
cdr3_length: 12
cdr3_aa: CSVAGGNYGYTF

v_call: TRBV7-9
j_call: TRBJ2-7
cdr3_length: 15
cdr3_aa: CASSLADISSYEQYF

v_call: TRBV6-5
j_call: TRBJ1-4
cdr3_length: 13
cdr3_aa: CASGKETGRQLFF

v_call: TRBV28
j_call: TRBJ1-4
cdr3_length: 16
cdr3_aa: CASSFADGTGGGKLFF

v_call: TRBV9
j_call: TRBJ1-2
cdr3_length: 13
cdr3_aa: CASSVGTGYGYTF

v_call: TRBV7-8
j_call: TRBJ2-1
cdr3_length: 16
cdr3_aa: CASRSLAGGPYNEQFF